This entry features one T cell receptor beta chain sequence. The data are from a study of cytomegalovirus exposure and HLA in healthy donors. A multiplex PCR was run with 60 Vbeta primers and 13 Jbeta primers. The assay was immunoSEQ multiplex PCR, and TCRdb's table has in-frame clones only and misses some. Of 60,000 to 80,000 clones listed, 70% to 80% were seen once; the top ten hold roughly 3.1%. V lost 4 bases and J 1 base, leaving 11 bases between the germline ends. Germline lookup yields CDR1 MNHNS and CDR2 SASEGT. There are 15 residues in the CDR3. The sequenced sample was PBMCs. This TCR was recovered from a girl aged 10-17 years in good health and CMV-seropositive. The rearrangement joins TRBV6-1 to TRBJ1-5; D might be TRBD1 (5 bases). In DNA form, the CDR3 reads TGTGCCAGCAGTGCATGGGGGGGGAGCAATCAGCCCCAGCATTTT. Residues: CASSAWGGSNQPQHF.